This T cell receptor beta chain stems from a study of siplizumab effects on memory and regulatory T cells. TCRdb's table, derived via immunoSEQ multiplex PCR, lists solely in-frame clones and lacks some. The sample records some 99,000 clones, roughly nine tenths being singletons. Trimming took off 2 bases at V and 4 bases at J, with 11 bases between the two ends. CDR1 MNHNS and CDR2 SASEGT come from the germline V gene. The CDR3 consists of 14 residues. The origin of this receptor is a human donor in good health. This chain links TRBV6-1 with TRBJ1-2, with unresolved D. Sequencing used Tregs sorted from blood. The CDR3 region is CASSEPARPYGYTF. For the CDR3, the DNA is TGTGCCAGCAGTGAACCCGCAAGGCCCTATGGCTACACCTTC.